This T cell receptor beta chain was sequenced during a study of response to subunit inactivated influenza vaccine. MiXCR, applied by TCRdb to the RT-PCR reads, yields one record per CDR3 protein. Of some 800,000 distinct CDR3 sequences listed, 21% were seen once; the top ten hold around 9.6%. Trimming removed 0 bases at V and 1 base at J, with 10 bases between. Germline V lookup: CDR1 LGHNA, CDR2 YNFKEQ. The CDR3 contains 17 residues. This clonotype has a handful of counts. This chain uses TRBV4-2 with TRBJ2-6; D remains ambiguous. Specimen: PBMCs from blood, collected more than 4 days after vaccination. The source of this sequence is a middle-aged man who received an inactivated influenza vaccine. The DNA of the CDR3 is TGTGCCAGCAGCCAAGATTTGGCCAGATCTGGGGCCAACGTCCTGACTTTC. This gives the protein CASSQDLARSGANVLTF.